A selection of T cell receptor beta chains follows, all from one sample in a study of cytomegalovirus exposure and HLA in healthy donors. Sequencing used immunoSEQ multiplex PCR; TCRdb keeps in-frame clones, though not all of them. The sample includes 200,000 to 250,000 clones, more than 60% of them seen just once. Sequences were obtained from PBMCs. The receptors come from a man aged 50 to 59 in good health and CMV-seronegative. Both conserved end residues are part of each CDR3. Each record gives: V gene, J gene, D gene, clone size, CDR3 DNA, CDR3 protein. A D gene is named only where the DNA matches it firmly. Clone size is not always given. Where it is, it says once, few, many or a class for expanded clones.

>TRBV28|TRBJ1-2|TRBD1|.
TGTGCCAGCAGTTTATGGACAGGGAGAAGGGATGGCTACACCTTC
CASSLWTGRRDGYTF
>TRBV5-5|TRBJ2-7|TRBD2|.
TGTGCCAGCAGCTTGAGGCAGGGAGGGAGCTCCTACGAGCAGTACTTC
CASSLRQGGSSYEQYF
>TRBV9|TRBJ2-1|.|.
TGTGCCAGCAGCCTCCGCCCTCCAGCGCCCGAGCAGTTCTTC
CASSLRPPAPEQFF
>TRBV4-2|TRBJ2-2|TRBD2|.
TGTGCCAGCAGCCAGAGCGGGAGGGGGGGTACCGGGGAGCTGTTTTTT
CASSQSGRGGTGELFF
>TRBV28|TRBJ2-7|.|once
TGTGCCAGCAGTTTATGGGGCAGCTCGTCCTACGAGCAGTACTTC
CASSLWGSSSYEQYF
>TRBV6-5|TRBJ2-4|.|.
TGTGCCAGCAGTTACGGACAGAAAAACATTCAGTACTTC
CASSYGQKNIQYF
>TRBV18|TRBJ2-3|.|.
TGTGCCAGCTCACTAACTCCACGGGTTTCAGATACGCAGTATTTT
CASSLTPRVSDTQYF
>TRBV5-1|TRBJ2-7|TRBD1|.
TGCGCCAGCAGCTCGACAGGGGGCGAGCAGTACTTC
CASSSTGGEQYF
>TRBV29-1|TRBJ2-5|TRBD2|.
TGCAGCGCTGTAGCGGGAGGGGGAGAGACCCAGTACTTC
CSAVAGGGETQYF
>TRBV29-1|TRBJ1-4|.|few
TGCAGCGTTGAAGGGCAGGGAAAAGCAACTAATGAAAAACTGTTTTTT
CSVEGQGKATNEKLFF
>TRBV9|TRBJ2-3|.|.
TGTGCCAGCAGCGTCGAGTTTAGCCTTAGCACAGATACGCAGTATTTT
CASSVEFSLSTDTQYF
>TRBV7-3|TRBJ1-1|.|few
TGTGCCAGCAGCTTGGTAGGGGGGAACACTGAAGCTTTCTTT
CASSLVGGNTEAFF
>TRBV6-1|TRBJ2-1|.|.
TGTGCCAGCAGTGTACGGTTTAGCTCCTACAATGAGCAGTTCTTC
CASSVRFSSYNEQFF
>TRBV6-6|TRBJ2-1|TRBD2|.
TGTGCCAGCAAACATCTAGCGGGATCTTACAATGAGCAGTTCTTC
CASKHLAGSYNEQFF
>TRBV29-1|TRBJ1-2|TRBD1|.
TGCAGCGTAGGTCGGACAGGGGGGAGTGGTGGCTACACCTTC
CSVGRTGGSGGYTF
>TRBV19|TRBJ2-7|.|once
TGTGCCAGTAGTAAGGACAGTACCTACGAGCAGTACTTC
CASSKDSTYEQYF
>TRBV6-5|TRBJ2-1|.|.
TGTGCCAGCAGTTACTCGGGAGCGCGTTACAATGAGCAGTTCTTC
CASSYSGARYNEQFF
>TRBV28|TRBJ1-6|.|.
TGTGCCAGCAGCCGCTACCCTTCACCCCTCCACTTT
CASSRYPSPLHF
>TRBV7-3|TRBJ2-3|.|.
TGTGCCAGCAGCTTAGGGGCTACCTGGGGGCCGCAGTATTTT
CASSLGATWGPQYF
>TRBV5-1|TRBJ2-2|TRBD2|few
TGCGCCAGCCGACTAGCGGCCAACACCGGGGAGCTGTTTTTT
CASRLAANTGELFF
>TRBV7-9|TRBJ1-3|.|few
TGTGCCAGCAGCTTAGGCCCGGGAGGAAACACCATATATTTT
CASSLGPGGNTIYF
>TRBV19|TRBJ1-2|TRBD1|few
TGTGCCAGTAGAAGGGACAGGGTCTATGGCTACACCTTC
CASRRDRVYGYTF
>TRBV13|TRBJ2-1|.|.
TGTGCCAGCAGCATTCGTTTCCAGGGGTTAGATGAGCAGTTCTTC
CASSIRFQGLDEQFF
>TRBV7-9|TRBJ2-1|.|.
TGTGCCAGCAGCTTAGGTGGCGGCCGAGGGCATGAGCAGTTCTTC
CASSLGGGRGHEQFF
>TRBV2|TRBJ2-3|TRBD2|.
TGTGCCAGCAGTGAACCCGGGACTAGCTCAAGCACAGATACGCAGTATTTT
CASSEPGTSSSTDTQYF
>TRBV4-1|TRBJ1-5|.|.
TGCGCCAGCAGCCAAGTGGGGGAGGGCAATCAGCCCCAGCATTTT
CASSQVGEGNQPQHF
>TRBV5-1|TRBJ2-1|TRBD2|.
TGCGCCAGCAGCTTGATCGGGACTAGCGACAATGAGCAGTTCTTC
CASSLIGTSDNEQFF
>TRBV19|TRBJ2-2|.|.
TGTGCCAGTAAAGTAGTGACTTCGAACACCGGGGAGCTGTTTTTT
CASKVVTSNTGELFF
>TRBV10-3|TRBJ2-1|TRBD2|.
TGTGCCATCAGTGCTACCGGGACTAGCGGGTCCAATGAGCAGTTCTTC
CAISATGTSGSNEQFF
>TRBV7-2|TRBJ2-2|TRBD1|.
TGTGCCAGCAGCTACCCACAGGGGGCGAGGACCGGGGAGCTGTTTTTT
CASSYPQGARTGELFF
>TRBV6-1|TRBJ2-7|.|few
TGTGCCTTGCAGGGAAGGGCGGATAGCTCCTACGAGCAGTACTTC
CALQGRADSSYEQYF
>TRBV5-1|TRBJ1-2|.|few
TGCGCCAGCAGCGCGGACAAGAACTATGGCTACACCTTC
CASSADKNYGYTF
>TRBV4-2|TRBJ2-7|.|.
TGTGCCAGCAGCGCACAGGGATACGAGCAGTACTTC
CASSAQGYEQYF
>TRBV19|TRBJ2-2|.|.
TGTGCCAGTAGTCCCTACACCGGGGAGCTGTTTTTT
CASSPYTGELFF
>TRBV11-2|TRBJ2-7|TRBD1|.
TGTGCCAGCAGCTTGGACAGGGGGCTATACGAGCAGTACTTC
CASSLDRGLYEQYF
>TRBV5-1|TRBJ1-1|.|.
TGCGCCAGCAGCTCGAACTCGGACAGGAACACTGAAGCTTTCTTT
CASSSNSDRNTEAFF
>TRBV7-8|TRBJ2-7|TRBD2|.
TGTGCCAGCAGCTCGTGGACTAGCGGACTCCCCTACGAGCAGTACTTC
CASSSWTSGLPYEQYF
>TRBV19|TRBJ1-5|TRBD1|.
TGTGCCAGTAGTATAGGAACCCTAGGGGGCCAGCCCCAGCATTTT
CASSIGTLGGQPQHF